This is a list of T cell receptor beta chains from one sample in a study of blood T cell repertoires in COVID-19. Produced via immunoSEQ multiplex PCR; TCRdb's table is partial and in-frame only. The profile shows 150,000 to 200,000 clones, 65% to 85% of them singletons. The sample taken for sequencing was peripheral blood. The source is a woman older than 75 with active or convalescent COVID-19. Both conserved end residues are part of each CDR3. A D gene is named only where the DNA matches it firmly. The listing skips clone size in some rows; elsewhere it reads once, few, many or a size class.

CDR3aa | CDR3nt | abundance | j_gene | v_gene | d_gene
CASSLGQTITNEKLFF | TGTGCCAGCAGTTTGGGACAGACTATAACTAATGAAAAACTGTTTTTT | NA | TRBJ1-4 | TRBV27 | TRBD1
CASSPPLVRANTEAFF | TGTGCCAGCAGCCCACCCCTCGTGAGGGCGAACACTGAAGCTTTCTTT | NA | TRBJ1-1 | TRBV7-9 | NA
CASGEELGSPLHF | TGTGCCAGCGGGGAGGAGCTTGGTTCACCCCTCCACTTT | few | TRBJ1-6 | TRBV2 | NA
CASSPLAGVVGELFF | TGTGCCAGCAGTCCACTAGCGGGGGTGGTCGGGGAGCTGTTTTTT | few | TRBJ2-2 | TRBV6-5 | TRBD2
CASSQVAGANTGELFF | TGTGCCAGCAGCCAAGTAGCAGGGGCAAACACCGGGGAGCTGTTTTTT | NA | TRBJ2-2 | TRBV14 | NA
CASSQSRGLASDTQYF | TGTGCCAGCAGCCAATCTCGTGGGCTAGCCTCAGATACGCAGTATTTT | NA | TRBJ2-3 | TRBV3-1/TRBV3-2 | NA
CASRHTGYGGYTF | TGTGCCAGCAGACATACAGGCTATGGTGGCTACACCTTC | NA | TRBJ1-2 | TRBV2 | NA
CASSLDLGSHMNTEAFF | TGTGCCAGCAGCTTAGATCTGGGCAGCCATATGAACACTGAAGCTTTCTTT | few | TRBJ1-1 | TRBV11-2 | NA
CASSPSAGAWSYGYTF | TGTGCCAGCTCACCATCCGCGGGGGCCTGGAGCTATGGCTACACCTTC | NA | TRBJ1-2 | TRBV18 | NA
CASSFGLYNEQFF | TGTGCCAGCAGTTTCGGACTGTACAATGAGCAGTTCTTC | NA | TRBJ2-1 | TRBV7-6 | NA
CASSLEGGSRGYGYTF | TGTGCCAGCAGCTTGGAGGGGGGGAGCCGAGGCTATGGCTACACCTTC | NA | TRBJ1-2 | TRBV5-8 | NA
CASSLVQVADTQYF | TGTGCCAGCAGTTTGGTGCAGGTTGCAGATACGCAGTATTTT | NA | TRBJ2-3 | TRBV28 | NA
CASSTNDRPQETQYF | TGTGCCAGCTCAACGAACGACAGACCTCAAGAGACCCAGTACTTC | once | TRBJ2-5 | TRBV18 | NA
CASSTPVNRENTEAFF | TGTGCCAGCTCAACTCCGGTTAACAGGGAGAACACTGAAGCTTTCTTT | NA | TRBJ1-1 | TRBV18 | NA
CASLWEGGTGELFF | TGTGCCAGCCTTTGGGAGGGGGGCACCGGGGAGCTGTTTTTT | NA | TRBJ2-2 | TRBV19 | NA
CASSVRDFLNTEAFF | TGTGCCAGCAGTGTCCGGGACTTTTTGAACACTGAAGCTTTCTTT | NA | TRBJ1-1 | TRBV2 | NA
CATSIILAGASYEQYF | TGTGCCACCAGCATAATTCTAGCGGGGGCTTCCTACGAGCAGTACTTC | NA | TRBJ2-7 | TRBV15 | TRBD2
CASSSARGEETQYF | TGTGCCAGCAGCTCCGCCCGGGGGGAAGAGACCCAGTACTTC | NA | TRBJ2-5 | TRBV7-3 | TRBD2
CASSFEGASQPQHF | TGTGCCAGCAGCTTCGAGGGGGCGAGTCAGCCCCAGCATTTT | NA | TRBJ1-5 | TRBV7-2 | TRBD1
CASSSGTGGNTGELFF | TGTGCCAGCAGTTCCGGGACAGGGGGGAACACCGGGGAGCTGTTTTTT | NA | TRBJ2-2 | TRBV6-2/TRBV6-3 | TRBD1
CASRGQGAVGYTF | TGTGCCAGCAGGGGACAGGGGGCGGTTGGCTACACCTTC | NA | TRBJ1-2 | TRBV6-5 | TRBD1
CSVDGTGGTEAFF | TGCAGCGTTGACGGGACAGGGGGCACTGAAGCTTTCTTT | few | TRBJ1-1 | TRBV29-1 | TRBD1
CASSRAGAGNTIYF | TGTGCCAGCAGCCGAGCCGGGGCTGGAAACACCATATATTTT | NA | TRBJ1-3 | TRBV7-9 | NA
CASSLGTGETQYF | TGTGCCAGCAGCTTAGGGACAGGGGAGACCCAGTACTTC | NA | TRBJ2-5 | TRBV7-9 | TRBD1
CASSTQTGTGFREQYF | TGTGCCAGCAGTACTCAAACCGGGACAGGGTTTCGCGAGCAGTACTTC | few | TRBJ2-7 | TRBV2 | TRBD1
CASSPPGSGADTQYF | TGTGCCAGCTCACCACCCGGTAGCGGGGCGGATACGCAGTATTTT | NA | TRBJ2-3 | TRBV18 | TRBD2
CSVTLAGEQFF | TGCAGCGTTACCCTAGCGGGTGAGCAGTTCTTC | NA | TRBJ2-1 | TRBV29-1 | TRBD2
CASSLRGPLHF | TGTGCCAGCAGTCTAAGGGGACCCCTCCACTTT | NA | TRBJ1-6 | TRBV11-3 | NA
CASRSLFGGTNTGELFF | TGTGCCAGCAGGTCCCTTTTTGGGGGGACGAACACCGGGGAGCTGTTTTTT | NA | TRBJ2-2 | TRBV7-2 | NA
CASSEVGTSYEQYF | TGTGCCAGCAGTGAAGTAGGGACTTCCTACGAGCAGTACTTC | NA | TRBJ2-7 | TRBV6-1 | NA
CASSTQTGGYEQYF | TGCGCCAGCAGCACCCAGACAGGGGGCTACGAGCAGTACTTC | NA | TRBJ2-7 | TRBV4-1 | TRBD1
CASSQAQGANTGELFF | TGCGCCAGCAGCCAAGCGCAGGGGGCGAACACCGGGGAGCTGTTTTTT | once | TRBJ2-2 | TRBV4-1 | TRBD1
CASSREYFGGANVLTF | TGTGCCAGTAGTCGGGAGTATTTTGGAGGGGCCAACGTCCTGACTTTC | NA | TRBJ2-6 | TRBV19 | NA
CATSSLQGGTEAFF | TGTGCCACCAGCAGTCTACAGGGTGGCACTGAAGCTTTCTTT | NA | TRBJ1-1 | TRBV15 | NA
CASSEQGKSYEQYF | TGTGCCAGCAGTGAACAGGGGAAATCCTACGAGCAGTACTTC | NA | TRBJ2-7 | TRBV6-1 | NA
CASRLDMNTEAFF | TGTGCCAGCAGACTCGACATGAACACTGAAGCTTTCTTT | NA | TRBJ1-1 | TRBV6-6 | NA
CASSYGQVSNQPQHF | TGTGCCAGCAGTTACGGACAGGTTAGCAATCAGCCCCAGCATTTT | NA | TRBJ1-5 | TRBV6-2/TRBV6-3 | TRBD1
CASSSKIQNNEQFF | TGTGCCAGCAGCTCCAAAATACAGAACAATGAGCAGTTCTTC | NA | TRBJ2-1 | TRBV7-2 | NA
CASSWGRGYEQYF | TGTGCCAGCAGTTGGGGCAGGGGCTACGAGCAGTACTTC | few | TRBJ2-7 | TRBV6-2/TRBV6-3 | NA
CASSQQRQDQPQHF | TGCGCCAGCAGCCAACAACGACAGGATCAGCCCCAGCATTTT | NA | TRBJ1-5 | TRBV4-3 | NA
CASRGSGGPRSYNEQFF | TGTGCCAGCAGGGGGAGCGGGGGGCCCAGATCCTACAATGAGCAGTTCTTC | NA | TRBJ2-1 | TRBV25-1 | TRBD2
CAISDVPGSLQPQHF | TGTGCCATCAGTGACGTTCCGGGTTCGTTACAGCCCCAGCATTTT | NA | TRBJ1-5 | TRBV10-3 | NA
CASGLAALSPGHYEQYF | TGTGCTAGTGGTTTGGCAGCACTCTCCCCGGGACACTACGAGCAGTACTTC | NA | TRBJ2-7 | TRBV12-5 | NA